Included here is one T cell receptor beta chain sequence, with context. The entry originates in a study of OX40 agonist ivuxolimab in advanced cancers. Germline CDR1 is MDHEN and CDR2 is SYDVKM. The junction had 15 bases not matched to a gene; V was cut back by 5 bases and J by 3 bases. This CDR3 spans 17 amino acids. The repertoire was sequenced with immunoSEQ multiplex PCR; TCRdb's copy has only in-frame clones and lacks some. The sample includes 17,000 or so clones, around 80% of them seen just once. This clonotype originated in an adult with an advanced solid tumor such as melanoma, head and neck, liver or kidney cancer. The genes are TRBV28 and TRBJ2-7; TRBD1 aligns across 8 bases. The input for sequencing was CD4+ or CD8+ T cells sorted from blood, taken in a trial of the OX40 agonist ivuxolimab. Here the CDR3 DNA reads TGTGCCAGCAGTGACAGGGGTTATTATATTGCGTTCTACGAGCAGTACTTC. Its protein product is CASSDRGYYIAFYEQYF.